This T cell receptor (beta chain) appears in the sequencing data of a study of blood T cells in healthy people across ages. The second PCR ran roughly 6 to 11 cycles with a sample-barcoded 5' primer and J-beta primers. From the 5' RACE reads, TCRdb called clonotypes with MiXCR, one entry per CDR3 protein. Of 650,000 to 800,000 distinct CDR3 sequences in the sample, roughly half were seen once. This clonotype was observed at least ten times. About 10 milliliters of peripheral blood were drawn from each donor into EDTA-treated tubes. No fewer than 5.5 micrograms of total RNA were isolated from every sample. What was sequenced was blood. The TCR comes from a woman aged 80 or older in good health.

The CDR3 spells CASSPTGFEEKLFF. The CDR3 nucleotides read TGTGCCAGCAGTCCCACGGGGTTTGAGGAAAAACTGTTTTTT. This sequence joins TRBV12-3 or TRBV12-4 and TRBJ1-4; D gene ambiguous. Trimming cost V 5 bases and J 8 bases, with 15 bases left between them. The length of the CDR3 is 14 residues.